Listed below are T cell receptor beta chains from one sample, sequenced in a study of somatic mutations in cytotoxic T cells in rheumatoid arthritis. TCRdb's copy holds only in-frame clones and misses some; the assay was immunoSEQ multiplex PCR. The sample shows about 9,200 clones, 60% to 80% of them seen only once. The sample comprised CD8+ T cells sorted from blood. The receptors here all came from an adult with rheumatoid arthritis. CDR3s include the opening cysteine and the closing phenylalanine or tryptophan. D genes are given only for firm matches. For some rows the clone size is stated as once, few or many, or as a class when expanded; others skip it.

J gene: TRBJ2-7; clone size: NA; D gene: TRBD1; V gene: TRBV27; CDR3 DNA: TGTGCCAGCAGTTTGGCCCCCGGACAGGGGGCCAGCGAGCAGTACTTC; CDR3 protein: CASSLAPGQGASEQYF
J gene: TRBJ2-7; clone size: NA; D gene: NA; V gene: TRBV21-1; CDR3 DNA: TGTGCCAGCTGGCGACAGACCTACGAGCAGTACTTC; CDR3 protein: CASWRQTYEQYF
J gene: TRBJ2-1; clone size: NA; D gene: TRBD2; V gene: TRBV19; CDR3 DNA: TGTGCCAGTACCCCTGGTACTAGCGGGAGAGGTGAGCAGTTCTTC; CDR3 protein: CASTPGTSGRGEQFF
J gene: TRBJ1-4; clone size: few; D gene: NA; V gene: TRBV6-1; CDR3 DNA: TGTGCCAGCAGTGAAGTATACTGGGAGGGGGATGAAAAACTGTTTTTT; CDR3 protein: CASSEVYWEGDEKLFF
J gene: TRBJ2-7; clone size: once; D gene: NA; V gene: TRBV5-6; CDR3 DNA: TGTGCCAGCAGCTTGGTCCGCAGCGAGCAGTACTTC; CDR3 protein: CASSLVRSEQYF
J gene: TRBJ2-2; clone size: NA; D gene: NA; V gene: TRBV9; CDR3 DNA: TGTGCCAGCAGCCTCAGTCCTTCTAGCGCCCCAGGCACCGGGGAGCTGTTTTTT; CDR3 protein: CASSLSPSSAPGTGELFF
J gene: TRBJ1-6; clone size: NA; D gene: NA; V gene: TRBV6-4; CDR3 DNA: TGTGCCAGCAGTGACTCAGAGGCCGCCAATTCACCCCTCCACTTT; CDR3 protein: CASSDSEAANSPLHF
J gene: TRBJ1-1; clone size: NA; D gene: NA; V gene: TRBV5-4; CDR3 DNA: TGTGCCAGCACCCTTCTGGGGGCCCCTGAAGCTTTCTTT; CDR3 protein: CASTLLGAPEAFF
J gene: TRBJ2-3; clone size: NA; D gene: NA; V gene: TRBV4-1; CDR3 DNA: TGCGCCAGCAGCCAAGGCGTAGGGGAAGGAGATACGCAGTATTTT; CDR3 protein: CASSQGVGEGDTQYF
J gene: TRBJ1-5; clone size: NA; D gene: TRBD1; V gene: TRBV28; CDR3 DNA: TGTGCCAGCAGTTTGGGACAGGGTTTTCGGCAGCCCCAGCATTTT; CDR3 protein: CASSLGQGFRQPQHF
J gene: TRBJ2-3; clone size: NA; D gene: NA; V gene: TRBV9; CDR3 DNA: TGTGCCAGCAGCGTGGGCTCAGATACGCAGTATTTT; CDR3 protein: CASSVGSDTQYF
J gene: TRBJ2-1; clone size: NA; D gene: TRBD2; V gene: TRBV9; CDR3 DNA: TGTGCCAGCAGCTCCGGACTAGCTACGGATGAGCAGTTCTTC; CDR3 protein: CASSSGLATDEQFF
J gene: TRBJ2-1; clone size: NA; D gene: NA; V gene: TRBV7-9; CDR3 DNA: TGTGCCAGCAGCTCCAGCGGGGGTCGACAGGGGAGCGATAATGAGCAGTTCTTC; CDR3 protein: CASSSSGGRQGSDNEQFF
J gene: TRBJ1-2; clone size: NA; D gene: NA; V gene: TRBV27; CDR3 DNA: TGTGCCAGCAGTTTAACTCGGGGACAAACTTTTATTTATGGCTACACCTTC; CDR3 protein: CASSLTRGQTFIYGYTF
J gene: TRBJ2-1; clone size: NA; D gene: TRBD2; V gene: TRBV19; CDR3 DNA: TGTGCCAGTAGTAGTAGCGGGAGGGGTAATGAGCAGTTCTTC; CDR3 protein: CASSSSGRGNEQFF
J gene: TRBJ2-3; clone size: NA; D gene: TRBD2; V gene: TRBV6-4; CDR3 DNA: TGTGCCAGCAGTGACACTGGACTAGCGGGAGGAGGCGATACGCAGTATTTT; CDR3 protein: CASSDTGLAGGGDTQYF
J gene: TRBJ1-2; clone size: medium-sized; D gene: NA; V gene: TRBV28; CDR3 DNA: TGTGCCAGCAGTTTGTTCTCCGAGGGCTACACCTTC; CDR3 protein: CASSLFSEGYTF
J gene: TRBJ2-1; clone size: large; D gene: NA; V gene: TRBV9; CDR3 DNA: TGTGCCAGCAGCGCCCGATCCGGTGAGCAGTTCTTC; CDR3 protein: CASSARSGEQFF
J gene: TRBJ2-3; clone size: NA; D gene: TRBD1; V gene: TRBV15; CDR3 DNA: TGTGCCACCAGAACAGGGGGAGATACGCAGTATTTT; CDR3 protein: CATRTGGDTQYF
J gene: TRBJ1-2; clone size: few; D gene: NA; V gene: TRBV29-1; CDR3 DNA: TGCAGCGCCGATACCGGACGGGGCTATGGCTACACCTTC; CDR3 protein: CSADTGRGYGYTF
J gene: TRBJ1-3; clone size: few; D gene: NA; V gene: TRBV9; CDR3 DNA: TGTGCCAGCAGCGTTGATGGTGGAAACACCATATATTTT; CDR3 protein: CASSVDGGNTIYF
J gene: TRBJ1-1; clone size: NA; D gene: TRBD1; V gene: TRBV9; CDR3 DNA: TGTGCCAGCAGCACGAGCAGGGGGGGGATCACTGAAGCTTTCTTT; CDR3 protein: CASSTSRGGITEAFF
J gene: TRBJ1-6; clone size: NA; D gene: TRBD1; V gene: TRBV11-2; CDR3 DNA: TGTGCCAGCAGCTTATACAGGGGAGGTTCACCCCTCCACTTT; CDR3 protein: CASSLYRGGSPLHF
J gene: TRBJ1-5; clone size: NA; D gene: NA; V gene: TRBV27; CDR3 DNA: TGTGCCAGCAGTTTAGATTTTGCGGGTAGCAATCAGCCCCAGCATTTT; CDR3 protein: CASSLDFAGSNQPQHF
J gene: TRBJ2-7; clone size: NA; D gene: TRBD1; V gene: TRBV6-6; CDR3 DNA: TGTGCCAGCAGTCCCTCCAGGGGGCGTTATCCCTACGAGCAGTACTTC; CDR3 protein: CASSPSRGRYPYEQYF
J gene: TRBJ1-2; clone size: NA; D gene: NA; V gene: TRBV6-1; CDR3 DNA: TGTGCCAGCAGTGAAGGCTCCATGGCGGGCGATGGCTACACCTTC; CDR3 protein: CASSEGSMAGDGYTF
J gene: TRBJ1-2; clone size: NA; D gene: NA; V gene: TRBV6-1; CDR3 DNA: TGTGCCAGCCTACCGACTGGCTATGGCTACACCTTC; CDR3 protein: CASLPTGYGYTF
J gene: TRBJ2-7; clone size: NA; D gene: NA; V gene: TRBV6-6; CDR3 DNA: TGTGCCAGCAGCCCCTCCTACGAGCAGTACTTC; CDR3 protein: CASSPSYEQYF
J gene: TRBJ2-4; clone size: once; D gene: NA; V gene: TRBV7-6; CDR3 DNA: TGTGCCAGCAGCCCCGACGGAAAAAACATTCAGTACTTC; CDR3 protein: CASSPDGKNIQYF
J gene: TRBJ2-1; clone size: NA; D gene: NA; V gene: TRBV27; CDR3 DNA: TGTGCCAGCAGTGTTAGGAATGAGCAGTTCTTC; CDR3 protein: CASSVRNEQFF
J gene: TRBJ2-1; clone size: NA; D gene: TRBD2; V gene: TRBV7-9; CDR3 DNA: TGTGCCAGCAGCTTAAATTCGGGGGGGGTTTACAATGAGCAGTTCTTC; CDR3 protein: CASSLNSGGVYNEQFF
J gene: TRBJ1-2; clone size: NA; D gene: NA; V gene: TRBV4-3; CDR3 DNA: TGCGCCAGCAGCCCCCTGGACAGCGGTATTGGCTACACCTTC; CDR3 protein: CASSPLDSGIGYTF
J gene: TRBJ1-1; clone size: once; D gene: TRBD1; V gene: TRBV15; CDR3 DNA: TGTGCCACCAGTCCGACAGGGATGAACACTGAAGCTTTCTTT; CDR3 protein: CATSPTGMNTEAFF
J gene: TRBJ2-2; clone size: NA; D gene: TRBD1; V gene: TRBV9; CDR3 DNA: TGTGCCAGCAGCGTAGGGACAGGGACCTCCGGGGAGCTGTTTTTT; CDR3 protein: CASSVGTGTSGELFF
J gene: TRBJ2-1; clone size: NA; D gene: TRBD2; V gene: TRBV5-1; CDR3 DNA: TGCGCCAGCAGAATTAGCGGGGGCGACCCTTACTACAATGAGCAGTTCTTC; CDR3 protein: CASRISGGDPYYNEQFF
J gene: TRBJ1-1; clone size: NA; D gene: TRBD1; V gene: TRBV4-1; CDR3 DNA: TGCGCCAGCAGCCAGACCATGGCTGGGCGGGGACAGTTGACTGAAGCTTTCTTT; CDR3 protein: CASSQTMAGRGQLTEAFF
J gene: TRBJ1-1; clone size: NA; D gene: NA; V gene: TRBV15; CDR3 DNA: TGTGCCACCAGCAGAGCTGGCGGCAGCACTGAAGCTTTCTTT; CDR3 protein: CATSRAGGSTEAFF
J gene: TRBJ2-7; clone size: NA; D gene: TRBD2; V gene: TRBV5-1; CDR3 DNA: TGCGCCAGCAGCCCCCCGCGGGAGACTCCCCACGAGCAGTACTTC; CDR3 protein: CASSPPRETPHEQYF
J gene: TRBJ2-7; clone size: NA; D gene: NA; V gene: TRBV6-5; CDR3 DNA: TGTGCCAGCAGTTACTCGTTCGGGACTTCCTACGAGCAGTACTTC; CDR3 protein: CASSYSFGTSYEQYF
J gene: TRBJ1-2; clone size: once; D gene: NA; V gene: TRBV9; CDR3 DNA: TGTGCCAGCGCGGGTGGCAGGGGACAAGGCTACACCTTC; CDR3 protein: CASAGGRGQGYTF
J gene: TRBJ2-7; clone size: NA; D gene: TRBD1; V gene: TRBV7-8; CDR3 DNA: TGTGCCAGCAGCTTGGACAGGTTGTACGAGCAGTACTTC; CDR3 protein: CASSLDRLYEQYF
J gene: TRBJ2-7; clone size: NA; D gene: TRBD2; V gene: TRBV10-3; CDR3 DNA: TGTGCCATCAGTGAGTCTTGGACTAGCAGCCTCTACGAGCAGTACTTC; CDR3 protein: CAISESWTSSLYEQYF
J gene: TRBJ2-1; clone size: NA; D gene: TRBD1; V gene: TRBV9; CDR3 DNA: TGTGCCAGCAGCCCGGAGACAGGGGTTAATGAGCAGTTCTTC; CDR3 protein: CASSPETGVNEQFF
J gene: TRBJ2-7; clone size: NA; D gene: TRBD1; V gene: TRBV5-6; CDR3 DNA: TGTGCCAGCAGCTACAGGGGGCGCGAGCAGTACTTC; CDR3 protein: CASSYRGREQYF
J gene: TRBJ2-7; clone size: once; D gene: TRBD2; V gene: TRBV4-2; CDR3 DNA: TGTGCCAGCAGCCAATCACCTAGCGGAGGCCACGAGCAGTACTTC; CDR3 protein: CASSQSPSGGHEQYF
J gene: TRBJ2-4; clone size: NA; D gene: TRBD2; V gene: TRBV11-2; CDR3 DNA: TGTGCCAGCAGCTTAAGCTGGCTTGCGGGAGGTTTAGCCAAAAACATTCAGTACTTC; CDR3 protein: CASSLSWLAGGLAKNIQYF
J gene: TRBJ1-5; clone size: NA; D gene: TRBD1; V gene: TRBV27; CDR3 DNA: TGTGCCAGCAGCTGGACAGGCGGGGCATATAGCAATCAGCCCCAGCATTTT; CDR3 protein: CASSWTGGAYSNQPQHF
J gene: TRBJ2-7; clone size: once; D gene: NA; V gene: TRBV4-1; CDR3 DNA: TGCGCCAGCAGCCGAGGGACCGGATCCTACGAGCAGTACTTC; CDR3 protein: CASSRGTGSYEQYF
J gene: TRBJ1-1; clone size: NA; D gene: NA; V gene: TRBV19; CDR3 DNA: TGTGCCACCCACTCTCAGGGAGATTTGGGTGAAGCTTTCTTT; CDR3 protein: CATHSQGDLGEAFF
J gene: TRBJ2-2; clone size: NA; D gene: NA; V gene: TRBV28; CDR3 DNA: TGTGCCAGCAGTTTTTGGCGCGCGGTCGGGGAGCTGTTTTTT; CDR3 protein: CASSFWRAVGELFF
J gene: TRBJ2-7; clone size: NA; D gene: NA; V gene: TRBV5-5; CDR3 DNA: TGTGCCAGCAGCTTGGGGGGGGCCCTGAGCTCCTACGAGCAGTACTTC; CDR3 protein: CASSLGGALSSYEQYF
J gene: TRBJ2-7; clone size: few; D gene: TRBD2; V gene: TRBV9; CDR3 DNA: TGTGCCAGCAGCAACCATAGCGGGAGTCGTGAGCAGTACTTC; CDR3 protein: CASSNHSGSREQYF
J gene: TRBJ2-7; clone size: once; D gene: NA; V gene: TRBV19; CDR3 DNA: TGTGCCAGTAGTCTCGGGACGGAATCCTACGAGCAGTACTTC; CDR3 protein: CASSLGTESYEQYF
J gene: TRBJ1-5; clone size: few; D gene: TRBD1; V gene: TRBV9; CDR3 DNA: TGTGCCAGCAGCGTAGGCAGGGGGCGGCAGCCCCAGCATTTT; CDR3 protein: CASSVGRGRQPQHF
J gene: TRBJ2-1; clone size: NA; D gene: TRBD2; V gene: TRBV14; CDR3 DNA: TGTGCCAGCAGCCAACCTGGACTAGCTTTTTACAATGAGCAGTTCTTC; CDR3 protein: CASSQPGLAFYNEQFF